These 15 T cell receptor beta chains came from one sample sequenced in a study of naive and memory T cell subsets. Treatment specified: skin biopsy from PPD injection site in Mantoux-positive individual. A UMI-containing oligonucleotide was joined by 3' ligation to the TCR cDNA template. Amplification of ligated cDNA took four PCR rounds with SP2 and nested alpha and beta constant primers. MiXCR was run by TCRdb on the UMI-ligation and nested PCR reads, yielding one entry per CDR3 protein. The sample contains 35,000 to 40,000 distinct CDR3 sequences, more than 9.5% of which appear only once. Specimen: skin, collected from a tuberculin skin test site. Every receptor here comes from an adult in good health.

The chain links TRBV6-4 to TRBJ2-3; TRBD2 matches 8 bases. The CDR3 runs 15 residues. The germline CDR1 and CDR2 sequences are MRHNA and SNTAGT. V trimming: 2 bases; J trimming: 3 bases; junction bases outside the gene matches: 4. CDR3 sequence: CASSDEAGVTDTQYF. CDR3 DNA: TGTGCCAGCAGTGACGAAGCGGGAGTGACAGATACGCAGTATTTT.

This chain uses TRBV27 with TRBJ2-4; 7 nucleotides line up with TRBD1. Germline V lookup: CDR1 MNHEY, CDR2 SMNVEV (reference sequence). This CDR3 is built from 15 residues. J lost 3 bases, V lost 0 bases, and 2 bases had no gene match. The CDR3 DNA follows: TGTGCCAGCAGTTTATCGAGGGACAGCAAAAACATTCAGTACTTC. Protein product: CASSLSRDSKNIQYF.

CDR3 protein: CASGLLGLTDTQYF. CDR3 sequence (DNA): TGTGCTAGTGGGCTGTTGGGCCTCACAGATACGCAGTATTTT. This chain joins TRBV12-5 and TRBJ2-3; D ambiguous. Trimming took 6 bases from V and 2 from J, leaving 12 bases between them. The CDR3 runs 14 residues. Germline V gene lookup returns CDR1 LGHNT and CDR2 FRNRAP.

The sample holds many counts of this clonotype. The CDR3 sequence is CASSHPGVNQPQHF. The CDR3 nucleotides read TGCGCCAGCAGCCATCCCGGGGTCAATCAGCCCCAGCATTTT. The V and J genes are TRBV4-1 and TRBJ1-5, with no clear D. Per germline, CDR1 MGHRA and CDR2 YSYEKL. The CDR3 has 14 amino acids. The V gene lost 3 bases and the J gene lost 3 bases, with 9 bases spanning the gap.

This clonotype was recorded at least ten times. The chain combines TRBV6-2 or TRBV6-3 with TRBJ1-1; perhaps TRBD1 as D (6 bases). V was trimmed by 7 bases and J by 1 base, leaving 13 bases between them. In germline, CDR1 is MNHEY, CDR2 SVGEGT. The CDR3 contains 14 residues. CDR3 sequence (DNA): TGTGCCAGCAACGGACAGAATAAGAACACTGAAGCTTTCTTT. This gives the protein CASNGQNKNTEAFF.

This clonotype was seen a few times. CDR3 bases: TGCGCCAGCAGCCAGGATGGGGGACTTTACTCTGGGGCCAACGTCCTGACTTTC. It yields the protein CASSQDGGLYSGANVLTF. The J gene is TRBJ2-6, the V gene TRBV4-1; possible D gene TRBD2, 6 bases. V dropped 3 bases and J dropped 0 bases, with 15 bases sitting between them. Germline-derived CDR1 and CDR2 are MGHRA and YSYEKL. This CDR3 region has 18 residues.

This clonotype was picked up a small number of times. The genes are TRBV13 and TRBJ2-7, with D unclear. With 3 bases removed from V and 1 base from J, the gap between germline ends came to 22 bases. CDR3 size: 18 residues. CDR1 is PRHDT, CDR2 FYEKMQ, per germline (reference sequence). CDR3 sequence reads: CASSFSLLGSTDSYEQYF. The CDR3 coding sequence is TGTGCCAGCAGCTTTTCCTTATTGGGCAGCACAGATTCCTACGAGCAGTACTTC.

This clonotype was detected many times. The chain is built from TRBV4-2 and TRBJ1-2; TRBD1 matches 7 bases. Germline assignment: CDR1 LGHNA and CDR2 YNFKEQ. This CDR3 region has 15 residues. With V trimmed by 3 bases and J by 8 bases, 12 bases remained unmatched. Here the CDR3 reads CASSQATGTEKGYTF. CDR3 sequence (DNA): TGTGCCAGCAGCCAGGCGACCGGGACAGAGAAAGGCTACACCTTC.

Ten or more counts support this clonotype. The chain recombines TRBV29-1 with TRBJ2-7; a possible D gene is TRBD2 (6 bases). Trimming removed 6 bases at V and 7 bases at J, with 16 bases between. CDR1 is SQVTM, CDR2 ANQGSEA, per germline. The CDR3 spans 12 residues. CDR3 sequence reads: CSVDFGGSEQYF. DNA of the CDR3: TGCAGCGTGGATTTCGGGGGAAGTGAGCAGTACTTC.

The chain links TRBV20-1 to TRBJ2-1; the D is unclear. Germline V CDR1 and CDR2: DFQATT, SNEGSKA (reference sequence). The CDR3 has 15 residues. Between the trimmed V and J ends, which lost 0 bases and 4 bases, there was a span of 13 bases. The CDR3 here is CSARDIAELYNEQFF. The CDR3 coding sequence is TGCAGTGCTAGAGATATAGCAGAACTATACAATGAGCAGTTCTTC.

In the case of this clonotype: This could be a read error, since a much larger clone is one nucleotide away. The J gene is TRBJ2-5, the V gene TRBV30; D is unclear. The CDR3 contains 13 residues. Germline V gene lookup returns CDR1 GTSNPN and CDR2 SVGIG (reference sequence). Deletions cut 2 bases from V and 2 bases from J, with 9 bases between. CDR3 loop: CAWSWRTQETQYF. CDR3 coding DNA: TGTGCCTGGAGTTGGAGAACACAAGAGACCCAGTACTTC.

This clonotype appeared many times. The rearrangement links TRBV29-1 to TRBJ2-7, with D hard to call. Germline V gene lookup returns CDR1 SQVTM and CDR2 ANQGSEA. CDR3 length: 13 residues. Trimming left V 4 bases short and J 2 bases short, with 12 bases between. The CDR3 region has the DNA TGCAGCGTTGGTTATACGGAACCCTACGAGCAGTACTTC. This encodes CSVGYTEPYEQYF.

This clonotype was counted at least ten times. The chain is built from TRBV4-1 and TRBJ2-1, with TRBD2 identical over 12 bases. This CDR3 spans 17 amino acids. V shed 4 bases, J shed 4 bases, and the junction held 8 bases outside the gene matches. Per the germline V gene, CDR1 is MGHRA and CDR2 is YSYEKL. The CDR3 DNA reads TGCGCCAGCAGCCGAATTCTAGCGGGAGGGCCTTACAATGAGCAGTTCTTC. It specifies CASSRILAGGPYNEQFF.

This clonotype occurred many times. The genes are TRBV5-4 and TRBJ1-2, with a possible D match to TRBD1 (6 bases). CDR3 length: 13 amino acids. The germline CDR1 and CDR2 sequences are SGHNT and YYREEE (reference sequence). V was shortened by 4 bases and J by 7 bases, with 14 bases between the two germline ends. CDR3 sequence reads: CASSRTGSGGYTF. As DNA, the CDR3 is TGTGCCAGCAGCAGAACAGGGTCAGGTGGCTACACCTTC.

This clonotype has a count of ten or more. DNA of the CDR3: TGTGCCACCAGCAGAAGACAGGGGCTCGAAAAACTGTTTTTT. Protein product: CATSRRQGLEKLFF. This rearrangement joins TRBV15 to TRBJ1-4; 8 nucleotides agree with TRBD1. V lost 2 bases and J lost 8; bases outside the gene matches: 4. The CDR3 spans 14 residues. Per germline, CDR1 LNHNV and CDR2 YYDKDF (reference sequence).